This T cell receptor beta chain appears in the sequencing data of a study of Graves' ophthalmopathy and Graves' hyperthyroidism (dated by TCRdb to between 2018 and 2020). Regarding the complete study: Peripheral blood samples were taken at the time of initial diagnosis, before any treatment was given. The study used TCR beta repertoire signatures to distinguish Graves' ophthalmopathy from Graves' hyperthyroidism and to predict progression to ophthalmopathy. In total, some 130 blood samples were TCR-sequenced: around 42 ophthalmopathy, some 72 hyperthyroidism and approximately 17 hyperthyroidism-to-ophthalmopathy patients. To explore V-J signatures distinguishing ophthalmopathy from hyperthyroidism, a discovery set of under 110 patients (roughly 45 ophthalmopathy, 57 stable hyperthyroidism) was enrolled. For independent validation, a separate cohort was made up of approximately 18 hyperthyroidism patients plus 17 patients who later progressed from hyperthyroidism to ophthalmopathy. T-cell repertoires of thyroid tissue and blood were compared in five or six hyperthyroidism patients. Once sampling was done, hyperthyroidism patients were given methimazole at a starting dose of 30 mg daily, while ophthalmopathy patients were given high-dose intravenous methylprednisolone.

Patients with ophthalmopathy had moderately to severely active disease, with a Clinical Activity Score of 3 or more, a NOSPECS grade of 4 or more, and a disease duration of less than 3 months. Patients with other autoimmune diseases, uncontrolled infections, pregnancy or lactation were excluded. Clinical symptoms, serum thyroxine, TRAb, thyroid ultrasound and orbital computed tomography were used for diagnosis. Ficoll-Paque density gradient centrifugation was used to isolate PBMCs from about 9 ml of fresh peripheral blood. Total RNA was extracted with Trizol reagent and quality-checked on an Agilent 2100 Bioanalyzer. For repertoire sequencing, TCR beta CDR3 regions were amplified from RNA transcripts. The first round of RT-PCR was done with HTBI primers and the Qiagen OneStep RT-PCR kit, and was followed by a second round of multiplex PCR, then size selection and purification. Libraries were sequenced on an Illumina HiSeq2000 using paired-end 100 bp reads. The authors processed their data as follows. SOAPnuke was used to process the reads, removing any read that contained adapters or uncalled bases, had a mean Phred below 15, or lacked an exact match to the constant primer or identifier. COPE v1.2.5 was used to merge high-quality paired reads. Each unique nucleotide sequence was defined as a clonotype, and clonotypes were aligned to IMGT TRB V, D and J references with MiTCR v1.1. The analysis was limited to V-J combinations with a frequency above 0.0001, which together covered just over 98% of the repertoires. For each V-J combination, a TCR clonal expansion and chaos score was defined as F50 clonal expansion divided by the chaos observed in the TCRdist matrix. Welch's t-statistics and random forest were used to narrow the features down to about twelve V-J combinations, which were then fed into a naive Bayes classifier. Thyroid-blood repertoire similarity was quantified with the Morisita-Horn index. TCRdb reworked the public reads: Q25 trimming with fastp, MiXCR clone assembly, productive beta chains retained. All rows with the same CDR3 protein become a single entry with the most common DNA and genes. TCRdb's processing, not the authors' own work, is the source of the V and J calls. For this sample there are almost 750,000 distinct CDR3 sequences; roughly 40% appear just once. Of the sample, roughly 45% falls within the top ten clones.

Broader findings and caveats from the paper: In validation, the model predicted ophthalmopathy progression with about 71% sensitivity and roughly 72% specificity; roughly 12 predicted patients were CT-confirmed with GO in a median of approximately 6.5 months. The 13-signature model separated ophthalmopathy from stable hyperthyroidism with approximately 88% sensitivity and approximately 83% specificity in cross-validation, and 80%/75% in the test set. Sample size was not statistically predetermined, and group allocation was not concealed from the investigators. Most expanded thyroid clonotypes with frequency above 0.001 were also detected in blood, suggesting blood repertoires may reflect the thyroid immune response.

Looking up the germline V gene (reference sequence) yields CDR1 LNHDA and CDR2 SQIVND. The CDR3 runs 13 residues from the cysteine to the phenylalanine. Just CDR3 DNA is preserved here, 39 bases in frame from base 1. At the junction V is shortened by 5 bases and J by 9 bases, with 16 bases in between. The sample holds a few counts of this clonotype. No cognate antigen has been identified for it. No much larger clone exists at a distance of one base, and base qualities are not known. The sample taken for sequencing was peripheral blood. The TCR sequence derives from an adult man with Graves' ophthalmopathy. Recombination joined TRBV19 with TRBJ1-1, with the D gene not clear enough to name. The CDR3 region: CASSPLEQRKAFF. The DNA is as follows: TGTGCCAGTAGTCCCCTTGAACAGAGGAAAGCTTTCTTT.